This is a list of T cell receptor beta chains from one sample in a study of shared clonotypes between healthy human individuals. Generated by immunoSEQ multiplex PCR, the TCRdb table keeps only in-frame clones and is missing some. The table records about 470,000 clones, around 75% of them present only once. The specimen was PBMCs. The receptors were sampled from a woman aged 40 to 50 in good health. Some clones in this sample may be carry-over from other donors' samples. CDR3s include the opening cysteine and the closing phenylalanine or tryptophan. Fields, in order: J gene, V gene, D gene, clone size, CDR3 protein, CDR3 DNA. D genes are given only for firm matches. Size values are once, few and many counts, or a class for expanded clones, and some rows have none.

TRBJ2-7	TRBV4-1	TRBD1	-	CASSQDPLTGKPSEQYF	TGCGCCAGCAGCCAAGATCCCCTGACAGGGAAACCGTCCGAGCAGTACTTC
TRBJ2-7	TRBV10-2	-	-	CASSLTSPAGEQYF	TGCGCCAGCAGTCTAACTAGTCCCGCGGGAGAGCAGTACTTC
TRBJ1-1	TRBV7-2	-	few	CASSLSSTNTEAFF	TGTGCCAGCAGCTTATCCAGCACGAACACTGAAGCTTTCTTT
TRBJ1-1	TRBV27	TRBD1	-	CASSTGGWGTEAFF	TGTGCCAGCAGCACAGGGGGCTGGGGCACTGAAGCTTTCTTT
TRBJ1-2	TRBV29-1	-	-	CSVPDSGLNYGYTF	TGCAGCGTGCCCGACAGTGGTCTGAACTATGGCTACACCTTC
TRBJ2-7	TRBV4-2	-	once	CASSQDTGRVLEQYF	TGTGCCAGCAGCCAAGATACTGGACGGGTTCTGGAGCAGTACTTC
TRBJ2-2	TRBV5-1	-	-	CASSLVAGSGELFF	TGCGCCAGCAGCTTGGTGGCGGGATCCGGGGAGCTGTTTTTT
TRBJ2-5	TRBV18	-	-	CASSPGRREETQYF	TGTGCCAGCTCACCAGGTCGGCGGGAAGAGACCCAGTACTTC
TRBJ1-2	TRBV11-2	TRBD1	-	CASSPLEGAGVNYGYTF	TGTGCCAGCAGCCCGCTAGAGGGGGCAGGGGTTAACTATGGCTACACCTTC
TRBJ2-7	TRBV7-2	-	-	CASSMRTAPYYEQYF	TGTGCCAGCAGCATGAGGACAGCCCCGTACTACGAGCAGTACTTC
TRBJ2-6	TRBV5-8	-	-	CASSPRVSGANVLTF	TGTGCCAGCAGCCCCAGAGTCTCTGGGGCCAACGTCCTGACTTTC
TRBJ1-4	TRBV14	TRBD1	-	CASSQLGQGGEKLFF	TGTGCCAGCAGCCAGCTGGGACAGGGGGGTGAAAAACTGTTTTTT
TRBJ2-7	TRBV6-6	-	-	CASSYGRNGDEQYF	TGTGCCAGCAGTTACGGCAGAAATGGGGACGAGCAGTACTTC
TRBJ2-5	TRBV18	TRBD2	-	CASSPTSGIMETQYF	TGTGCCAGCTCACCCACTAGCGGGATAATGGAGACCCAGTACTTC
TRBJ2-7	TRBV19	TRBD2	-	CASSRLAGYEQYF	TGTGCCAGTAGTAGGCTAGCGGGCTACGAGCAGTACTTC
TRBJ1-4	TRBV6-6	-	-	CASSYSMRDEKLFF	TGTGCCAGCAGTTACTCGATGAGGGATGAAAAACTGTTTTTT
TRBJ1-2	TRBV16	-	-	CASSQSENYGYTF	TGTGCCAGCAGCCAATCAGAAAACTATGGCTACACCTTC
TRBJ1-5	TRBV6-1	-	-	CASTEGPSNQPQHF	TGTGCCAGCACGGAGGGGCCGAGCAATCAGCCCCAGCATTTT
TRBJ2-7	TRBV15	TRBD2	-	CATSRFSGAAYEQYF	TGTGCCACCAGCCGCTTTAGCGGGGCTGCGTACGAGCAGTACTTC
TRBJ2-1	TRBV5-4	TRBD2	-	CASSRSWTSGVNEQFF	TGTGCCAGCAGTCGTAGCTGGACTAGCGGGGTGAATGAGCAGTTCTTC
TRBJ2-2	TRBV7-9	-	-	CASRPHNTGELFF	TGTGCCAGCAGGCCGCATAACACCGGGGAGCTGTTTTTT
TRBJ1-2	TRBV28	TRBD1	-	CASSLDGTVYGYTF	TGTGCCAGCAGTTTAGACGGGACAGTCTATGGCTACACCTTC
TRBJ2-3	TRBV6-1	-	many	CASTARTDTDTQYF	TGTGCCAGCACAGCCCGAACTGACACAGATACGCAGTATTTT
TRBJ2-5	TRBV5-1	TRBD1	-	CASSSSGTGGETQYF	TGCGCCAGCAGCTCCTCCGGGACAGGGGGAGAGACCCAGTACTTC
TRBJ2-7	TRBV11-2	-	-	CASSNRQVTIYEQYF	TGTGCCAGCAGCAACCGACAGGTAACGATCTACGAGCAGTACTTC
TRBJ2-7	TRBV2	TRBD2	-	CASKTGTSGSTYEQYF	TGTGCCAGCAAAACCGGGACTAGCGGAAGTACCTACGAGCAGTACTTC
TRBJ2-4	TRBV28	-	once	CASSFAGAGNIQYF	TGTGCCAGCAGTTTTGCAGGGGCGGGGAACATTCAGTACTTC
TRBJ1-2	TRBV7-2	-	-	CASSPFPPTSYGYTF	TGTGCCAGCAGCCCATTTCCCCCGACCAGTTATGGCTACACCTTC
TRBJ1-5	TRBV2	TRBD1	-	CASSGLDRNQPQHF	TGTGCCAGCAGTGGATTGGACAGGAATCAGCCCCAGCATTTT
TRBJ2-1	TRBV13	TRBD2	-	CASSLSAGGIRYEQFF	TGTGCCAGCAGCTTATCTGCGGGAGGGATACGGTATGAGCAGTTCTTC
TRBJ1-5	TRBV11-2	-	-	CASSLVAGGNRNQPQHF	TGTGCCAGCAGCTTAGTGGCGGGGGGCAATCGAAATCAGCCCCAGCATTTT
TRBJ2-6	TRBV19	-	medium-sized	CASSTLISGANVLTF	TGTGCCAGTAGTACCTTAATCTCTGGGGCCAACGTCCTGACTTTC
TRBJ2-7	TRBV5-1	TRBD2	once	CASRSQGTSSHEQYF	TGCGCCAGCCGCTCTCAGGGGACTAGCTCCCACGAGCAGTACTTC
TRBJ2-1	TRBV30	-	-	CALLLDSEFNNEQFF	TGTGCCTTATTACTGGACAGCGAGTTTAACAATGAGCAGTTCTTC
TRBJ1-2	TRBV7-9	-	-	CASSLAGTLGGYTF	TGTGCCAGCAGCTTAGCGGGGACCCTGGGTGGCTACACCTTC
TRBJ1-2	TRBV4-1	-	-	CASSLSRFGLGYTF	TGCGCCAGCAGCCTTAGCCGGTTCGGTCTTGGCTACACCTTC
TRBJ2-7	TRBV5-1	TRBD1	once	CASSLQGAVYEQYF	TGCGCCAGCAGCTTGCAGGGGGCGGTCTACGAGCAGTACTTC
TRBJ2-5	TRBV5-1	TRBD1	-	CASSWTGETQYF	TGCGCCAGCAGCTGGACAGGGGAGACCCAGTACTTC
TRBJ2-5	TRBV5-1	TRBD2	once	CASSGGTSGSGGWETQYF	TGCGCCAGCAGCGGCGGGACTAGCGGGAGTGGAGGCTGGGAGACCCAGTACTTC
TRBJ2-3	TRBV7-9	-	-	CASSGERNPTDTQYF	TGTGCCAGCAGCGGAGAACGCAATCCCACAGATACGCAGTATTTT
TRBJ2-2	TRBV6-5	-	-	CASSYQRVDTGELFF	TGTGCCAGCAGTTACCAGCGGGTGGACACCGGGGAGCTGTTTTTT
TRBJ2-3	TRBV29-1	-	-	CSVEDELATDTQYF	TGCAGCGTTGAAGATGAGCTAGCAACAGATACGCAGTATTTT
TRBJ2-7	TRBV9	-	-	CASSVGQASSYEQYF	TGTGCCAGCAGCGTAGGGCAGGCCAGCTCCTACGAGCAGTACTTC
TRBJ1-1	TRBV5-1	-	-	CASNQGAADTEAFF	TGCGCCAGCAACCAAGGAGCAGCGGACACTGAAGCTTTCTTT
TRBJ2-7	TRBV19	-	few	CASSIWPTQPYEQYF	TGTGCCAGTAGTATCTGGCCAACCCAGCCCTACGAGCAGTACTTC
TRBJ1-2	TRBV27	-	-	CARETYNYGYTF	TGTGCCAGAGAGACGTATAACTATGGCTACACCTTC
TRBJ2-3	TRBV5-1	TRBD1	few	CASSSGQGAIDTQYF	TGCGCCAGCAGCTCGGGACAGGGGGCAATAGATACGCAGTATTTT
TRBJ2-5	TRBV30	-	-	CAWSETGSQETQYF	TGTGCCTGGAGTGAAACAGGGAGTCAAGAGACCCAGTACTTC
TRBJ1-1	TRBV7-8	-	once	CASSSRVGLTEAFF	TGTGCCAGCAGCTCGCGAGTCGGTTTGACTGAAGCTTTCTTT
TRBJ1-1	TRBV28	-	-	CASSAGSHLGVMAEAFF	TGTGCCAGCAGTGCGGGGAGCCATTTAGGGGTTATGGCTGAAGCTTTCTTT
TRBJ1-1	TRBV29-1	-	-	CSVVLSLGAEAFF	TGCAGCGTTGTCCTAAGCCTGGGGGCTGAAGCTTTCTTT
TRBJ2-7	TRBV18	-	-	CASSPRTLAAYEQYF	TGTGCCAGCTCACCTCGGACATTAGCGGCCTACGAGCAGTACTTC
TRBJ2-3	TRBV30	-	-	CAWSIGGASDTQYF	TGTGCCTGGAGTATTGGGGGGGCCTCAGATACGCAGTATTTT